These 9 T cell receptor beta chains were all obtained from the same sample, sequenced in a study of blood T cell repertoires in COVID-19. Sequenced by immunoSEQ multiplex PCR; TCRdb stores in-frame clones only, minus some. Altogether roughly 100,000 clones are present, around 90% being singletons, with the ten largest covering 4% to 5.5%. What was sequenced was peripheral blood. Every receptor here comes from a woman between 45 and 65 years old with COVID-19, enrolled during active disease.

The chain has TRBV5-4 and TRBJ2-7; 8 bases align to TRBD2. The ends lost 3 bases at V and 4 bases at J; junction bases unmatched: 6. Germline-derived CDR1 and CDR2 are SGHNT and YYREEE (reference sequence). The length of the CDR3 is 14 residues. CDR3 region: CASSSGGLVYEQYF. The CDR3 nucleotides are TGTGCCAGCAGCTCGGGGGGGCTAGTTTACGAGCAGTACTTC.

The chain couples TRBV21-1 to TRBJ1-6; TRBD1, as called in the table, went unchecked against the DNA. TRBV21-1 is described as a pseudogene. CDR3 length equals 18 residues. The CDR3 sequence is CASSKGTWKSSYNSPLHF. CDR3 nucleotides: TGTGCCAGCAGCAAAGGGACATGGAAAAGCTCCTATAATTCACCCCTCCACTTT.

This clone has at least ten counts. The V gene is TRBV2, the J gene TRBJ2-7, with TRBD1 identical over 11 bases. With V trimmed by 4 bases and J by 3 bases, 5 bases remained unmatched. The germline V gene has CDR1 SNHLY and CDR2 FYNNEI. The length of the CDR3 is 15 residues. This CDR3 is CASSAPGTGGYEQYF. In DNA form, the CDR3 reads TGTGCCAGCAGTGCACCCGGGACAGGGGGCTACGAGCAGTACTTC.

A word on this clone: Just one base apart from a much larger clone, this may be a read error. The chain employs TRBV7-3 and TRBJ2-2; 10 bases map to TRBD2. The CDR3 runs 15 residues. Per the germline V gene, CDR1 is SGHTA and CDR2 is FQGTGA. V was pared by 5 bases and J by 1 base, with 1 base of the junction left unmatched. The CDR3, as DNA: TGTGCCAGCAGCCGGACTAGCGGGAACACCGGGGAGCTGTTTTTT. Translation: CASSRTSGNTGELFF.

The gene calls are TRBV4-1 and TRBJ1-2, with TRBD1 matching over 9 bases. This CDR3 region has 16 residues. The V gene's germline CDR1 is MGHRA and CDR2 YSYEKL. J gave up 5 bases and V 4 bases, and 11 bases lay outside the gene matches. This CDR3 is CASSRGLGTGNYGYTF. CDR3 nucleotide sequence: TGCGCCAGCAGCCGGGGGTTAGGGACAGGGAATTATGGCTACACCTTC.

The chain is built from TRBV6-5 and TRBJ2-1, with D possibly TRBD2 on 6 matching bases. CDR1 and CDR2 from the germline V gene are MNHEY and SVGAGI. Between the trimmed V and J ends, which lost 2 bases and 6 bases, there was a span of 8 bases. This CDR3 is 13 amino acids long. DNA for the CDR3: TGTGCCAGCAGTTACAGCGGGTTCAATGAGCAGTTCTTC. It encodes CASSYSGFNEQFF.

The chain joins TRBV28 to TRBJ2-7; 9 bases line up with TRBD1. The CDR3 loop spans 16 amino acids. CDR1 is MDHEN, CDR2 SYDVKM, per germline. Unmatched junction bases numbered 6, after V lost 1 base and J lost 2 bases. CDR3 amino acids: CASSLSGTGKTYEQYF. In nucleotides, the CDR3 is TGTGCCAGCAGTTTATCTGGGACAGGGAAAACCTACGAGCAGTACTTC. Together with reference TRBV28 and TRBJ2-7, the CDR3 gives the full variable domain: DVKVTQSSRYLVKRTGEKVFLECVQDMDHENMFWYRQDPGLGLRLIYFSYDVKMKEKGDIPEGYSVSREKKERFSLILESASTNQTSMYLCASSLSGTGKTYEQYFGPGTRLTVT.

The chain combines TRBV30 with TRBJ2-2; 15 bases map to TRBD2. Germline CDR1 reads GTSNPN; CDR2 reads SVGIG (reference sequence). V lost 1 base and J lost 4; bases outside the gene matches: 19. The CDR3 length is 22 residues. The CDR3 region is CAWSASDIPGLAGGVGTGELFF. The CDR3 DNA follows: TGTGCCTGGAGTGCGAGCGATATACCGGGACTAGCGGGGGGCGTCGGCACCGGGGAGCTGTTTTTT.

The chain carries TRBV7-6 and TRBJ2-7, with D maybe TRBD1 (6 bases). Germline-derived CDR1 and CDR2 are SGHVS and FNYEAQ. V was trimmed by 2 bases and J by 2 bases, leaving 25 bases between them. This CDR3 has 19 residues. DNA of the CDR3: TGTGCCAGCAGCTTAATCCCCCCCCGTACAGGGTCCCGGCCCTACGAGCAGTACTTC. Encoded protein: CASSLIPPRTGSRPYEQYF. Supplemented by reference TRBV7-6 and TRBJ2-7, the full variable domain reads GAGVSQSPRYKVTKRGQDVALRCDPISGHVSLYWYRQALGQGPEFLTYFNYEAQQDKSGLPNDRFSAERPEGSISTLTIQRTEQRDSAMYRCASSLIPPRTGSRPYEQYFGPGTRLTVT.